This TCR beta chain was recorded in a study of prognosis after radiotherapy for stage I lung cancer. Germline trimming cut 6 bases from V and 6 bases from J; bases unmatched to any gene: 5. The CDR3 contains 13 residues. Germline V lookup: CDR1 KGHSH, CDR2 LQKENI. Amplicons of TCR beta CDR3 were generated from genomic DNA by two-round multiplex PCR. Every TRBV and TRBJ gene had its own specific primer in first-round PCR. One entry per CDR3 protein, called by TCRdb with MiXCR from the multiplex PCR reads. The sample lists some 39,000 distinct CDR3 sequences, around 22% seen once, with 25% to 30% in the top ten.

The TCR comes from a donor aged 50 or older with non-small cell lung cancer. This chain joins TRBV18 and TRBJ1-2; TRBD1 matches at 9 bases. The specimen was PBMCs, collected before or after stereotactic body radiation therapy (not recorded which). The CDR3 here is CASSLRDRDGYTF. In nucleotides, the CDR3 is TGTGCCAGCTCCCTCCGGGACAGGGATGGCTACACCTTC. The variable domain in full, completed from reference TRBV18 and TRBJ1-2, reads NAGVMQNPRHLVRRRGQEARLRCSPMKGHSHVYWYRQLPEEGLKFMVYLQKENIIDESGMPKERFSAEFPKEGPSILRIQQVVRGDSAAYFCASSLRDRDGYTFGSGTRLTVV.